This T cell receptor (beta chain) was recovered during a study of identical twins. Germline-derived CDR1 and CDR2 are DFQATT and SNEGSKA (reference sequence). This CDR3 comprises 17 residues. The V and J ends lost 0 bases and 3 bases respectively, with 21 bases between them. TCRdb passed the 5' RACE reads through MiXCR, listing each CDR3 protein once. This table holds a few hundred thousand distinct CDR3 sequences, approximately 18% found once. The clonotype comes from a middle-aged man in good health. The rearrangement links TRBV20-1 to TRBJ2-7; the D gene is possibly TRBD2 (6 bases). Specimen: naive T cells sorted from blood. The CDR3 nucleotides read TGCAGTGCTAGAGATTGGACTACCCGGACATTTTTCTACGAGCAGTACTTC. Residues: CSARDWTTRTFFYEQYF.